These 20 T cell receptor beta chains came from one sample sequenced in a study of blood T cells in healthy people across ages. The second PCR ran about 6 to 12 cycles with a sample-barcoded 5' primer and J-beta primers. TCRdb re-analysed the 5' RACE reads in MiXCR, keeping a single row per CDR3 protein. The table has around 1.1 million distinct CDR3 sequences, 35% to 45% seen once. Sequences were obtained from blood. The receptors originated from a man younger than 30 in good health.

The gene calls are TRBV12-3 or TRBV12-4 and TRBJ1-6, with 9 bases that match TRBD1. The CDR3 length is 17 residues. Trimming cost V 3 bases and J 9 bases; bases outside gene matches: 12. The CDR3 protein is CASSFFPGQGLRSPLHF. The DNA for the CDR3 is TGTGCCAGCAGTTTTTTCCCGGGACAGGGTTTGCGTTCACCCCTCCACTTT.

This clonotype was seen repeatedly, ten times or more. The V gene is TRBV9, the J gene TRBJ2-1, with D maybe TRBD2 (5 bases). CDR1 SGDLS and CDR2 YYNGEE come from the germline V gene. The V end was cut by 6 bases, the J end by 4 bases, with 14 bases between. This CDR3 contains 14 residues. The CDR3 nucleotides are TGTGCCAGCAATGAGGGCGCGAGTTACAATGAGCAGTTCTTC. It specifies CASNEGASYNEQFF.

The CDR3 sequence is CASSRGQPPEAFF. The CDR3 bases are TGCGCCAGCAGCCGCGGACAGCCTCCTGAAGCTTTCTTT. V usage is TRBV5-1 and J usage is TRBJ1-1; possible D gene TRBD1, 6 bases. CDR3 length equals 13 residues. Trimming shortened V by 4 bases and J by 6 bases, and 13 bases separated the two germline ends. Germline values: CDR1 SGHRS, CDR2 YFSETQ. Full variable domain (outside the CDR3, taken from reference TRBV5-1 and TRBJ1-1): KAGVTQTPRYLIKTRGQQVTLSCSPISGHRSVSWYQQTPGQGLQFLFEYFSETQRNKGNFPGRFSGRQFSNSRSEMNVSTLELGDSALYLCASSRGQPPEAFFGQGTRLTVV.

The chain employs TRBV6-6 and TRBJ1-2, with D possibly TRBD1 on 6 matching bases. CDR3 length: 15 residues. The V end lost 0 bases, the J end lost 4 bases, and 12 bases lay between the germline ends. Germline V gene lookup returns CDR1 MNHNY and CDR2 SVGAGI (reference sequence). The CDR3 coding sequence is TGTGCCAGCAGTTACTCGGGGGCAGGGACCTATGGCTACACCTTC. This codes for CASSYSGAGTYGYTF.

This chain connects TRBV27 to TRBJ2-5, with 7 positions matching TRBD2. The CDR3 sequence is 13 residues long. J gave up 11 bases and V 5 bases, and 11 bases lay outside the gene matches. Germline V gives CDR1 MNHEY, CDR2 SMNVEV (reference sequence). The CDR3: CASSATSLLEQYF. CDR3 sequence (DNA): TGTGCCAGCAGTGCGACTAGCCTCCTGGAGCAGTACTTC.

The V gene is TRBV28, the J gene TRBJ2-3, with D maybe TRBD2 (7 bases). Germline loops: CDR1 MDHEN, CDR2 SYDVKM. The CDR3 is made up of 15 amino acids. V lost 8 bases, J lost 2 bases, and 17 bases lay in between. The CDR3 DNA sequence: TGTGCCAGCGGGGGAGGGGGGGCCATCACAGATACGCAGTATTTT. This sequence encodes CASGGGGAITDTQYF. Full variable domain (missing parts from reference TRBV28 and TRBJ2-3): DVKVTQSSRYLVKRTGEKVFLECVQDMDHENMFWYRQDPGLGLRLIYFSYDVKMKEKGDIPEGYSVSREKKERFSLILESASTNQTSMYLCASGGGGAITDTQYFGPGTRLTVL.

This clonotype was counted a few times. CDR3 coding DNA: TGCAGTGCCTGGGACAGGCGCAACTATGGCTACACCTTC. Translating it yields CSAWDRRNYGYTF. The chain employs TRBV20-1 and TRBJ1-2; TRBD1 agrees at 8 bases. CDR3 length: 13 amino acids. Germline V gives CDR1 DFQATT, CDR2 SNEGSKA (reference sequence). Trimming took 6 bases from V and 2 from J; bases not matched to a gene: 5.

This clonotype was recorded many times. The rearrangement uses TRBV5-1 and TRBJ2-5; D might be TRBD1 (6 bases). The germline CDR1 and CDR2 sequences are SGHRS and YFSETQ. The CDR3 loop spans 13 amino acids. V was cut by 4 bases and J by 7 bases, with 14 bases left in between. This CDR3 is CASSTAGEWTQYF. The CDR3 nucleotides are TGCGCCAGCAGCACAGCAGGGGAATGGACCCAGTACTTC. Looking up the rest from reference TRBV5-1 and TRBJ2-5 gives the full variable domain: KAGVTQTPRYLIKTRGQQVTLSCSPISGHRSVSWYQQTPGQGLQFLFEYFSETQRNKGNFPGRFSGRQFSNSRSEMNVSTLELGDSALYLCASSTAGEWTQYFGPGTRLLVL.

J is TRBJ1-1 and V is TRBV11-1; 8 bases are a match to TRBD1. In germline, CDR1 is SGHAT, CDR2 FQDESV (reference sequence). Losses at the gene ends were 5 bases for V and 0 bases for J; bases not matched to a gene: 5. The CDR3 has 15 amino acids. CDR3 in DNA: TGTGCCAGCAGCCGACGACAGGGGATGAACACTGAAGCTTTCTTT. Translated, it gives CASSRRQGMNTEAFF. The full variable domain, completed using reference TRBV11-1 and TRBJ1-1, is EAEVAQSPRYKITEKSQAVAFWCDPISGHATLYWYRQILGQGPELLVQFQDESVVDDSQLPKDRFSAERLKGVDSTLKIQPAELGDSAMYLCASSRRQGMNTEAFFGQGTRLTVV.

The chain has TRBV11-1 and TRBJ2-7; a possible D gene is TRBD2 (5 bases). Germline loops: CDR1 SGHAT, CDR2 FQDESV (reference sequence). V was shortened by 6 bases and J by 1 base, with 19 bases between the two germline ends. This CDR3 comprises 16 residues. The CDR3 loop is CASSSRVRGSSYEQYF. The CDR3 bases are TGTGCCAGCAGTTCTCGCGTGCGAGGGTCATCCTACGAGCAGTACTTC.

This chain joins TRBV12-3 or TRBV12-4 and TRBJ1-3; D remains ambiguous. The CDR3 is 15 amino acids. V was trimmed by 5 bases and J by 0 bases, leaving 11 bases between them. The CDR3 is CASSTRDRSGNTIYF. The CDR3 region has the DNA TGTGCCAGCAGTACTAGGGATCGCTCTGGAAACACCATATATTTT.

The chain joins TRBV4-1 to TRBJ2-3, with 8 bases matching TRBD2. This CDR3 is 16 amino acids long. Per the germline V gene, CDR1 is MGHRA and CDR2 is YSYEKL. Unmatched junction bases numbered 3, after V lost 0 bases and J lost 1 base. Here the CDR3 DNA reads TGCGCCAGCAGCCAAGAGGCGACTAGCGGCACAGATACGCAGTATTTT. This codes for CASSQEATSGTDTQYF.

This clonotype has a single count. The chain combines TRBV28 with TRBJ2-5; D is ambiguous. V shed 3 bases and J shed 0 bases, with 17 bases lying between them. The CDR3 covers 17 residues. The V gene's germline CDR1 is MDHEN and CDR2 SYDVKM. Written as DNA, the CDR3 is TGTGCCAGCAGTTTCCACCCCCGTGACACTTACCAAGAGACCCAGTACTTC. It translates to CASSFHPRDTYQETQYF. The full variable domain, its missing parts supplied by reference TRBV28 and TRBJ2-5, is DVKVTQSSRYLVKRTGEKVFLECVQDMDHENMFWYRQDPGLGLRLIYFSYDVKMKEKGDIPEGYSVSREKKERFSLILESASTNQTSMYLCASSFHPRDTYQETQYFGPGTRLLVL.

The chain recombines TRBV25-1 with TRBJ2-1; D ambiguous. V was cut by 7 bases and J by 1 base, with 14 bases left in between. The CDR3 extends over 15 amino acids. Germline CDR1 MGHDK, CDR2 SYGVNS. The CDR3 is CASNEPGISYNEQFF. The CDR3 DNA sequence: TGTGCCAGCAATGAGCCGGGCATATCCTACAATGAGCAGTTCTTC.

CDR3 region: CASSFTRDSYGYTF. CDR3 sequence (DNA): TGTGCCAGCAGCTTTACCAGGGACTCCTATGGCTACACCTTC. The V and J genes are TRBV13 and TRBJ1-2; a possible D gene is TRBD1 (5 bases). Per the germline V gene, CDR1 is PRHDT and CDR2 is FYEKMQ (reference sequence). The CDR3 runs to 14 residues. V shed 3 bases and J shed 4 bases, with 12 bases lying between them. Based on the CDR3 plus reference TRBV13 and TRBJ1-2, the full variable domain is AAGVIQSPRHLIKEKRETATLKCYPIPRHDTVYWYQQGPGQDPQFLISFYEKMQSDKGSIPDRFSAQQFSDYHSELNMSSLELGDSALYFCASSFTRDSYGYTFGSGTRLTVV.

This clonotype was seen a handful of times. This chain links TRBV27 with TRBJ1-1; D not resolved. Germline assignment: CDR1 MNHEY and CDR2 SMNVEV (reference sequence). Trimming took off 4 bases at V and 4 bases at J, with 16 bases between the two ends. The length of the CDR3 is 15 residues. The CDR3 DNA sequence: TGTGCCAGCAGTTCAGTACGGGGAAGGGCCACTGAAGCTTTCTTT. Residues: CASSSVRGRATEAFF.

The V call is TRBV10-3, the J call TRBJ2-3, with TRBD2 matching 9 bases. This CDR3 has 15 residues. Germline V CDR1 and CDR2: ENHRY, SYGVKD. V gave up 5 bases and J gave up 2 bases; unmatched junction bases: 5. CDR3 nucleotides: TGTGCCATCAGTAGAGCGGGGGGTGTCACAGATACGCAGTATTTT. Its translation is CAISRAGGVTDTQYF.

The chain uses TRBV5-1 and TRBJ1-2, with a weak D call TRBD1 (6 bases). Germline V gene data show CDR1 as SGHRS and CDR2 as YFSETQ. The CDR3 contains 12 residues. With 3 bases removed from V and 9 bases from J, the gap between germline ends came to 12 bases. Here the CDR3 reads CASSSDSYCYTF. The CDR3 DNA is TGCGCCAGCAGCTCGGACAGTTATTGCTACACCTTC.

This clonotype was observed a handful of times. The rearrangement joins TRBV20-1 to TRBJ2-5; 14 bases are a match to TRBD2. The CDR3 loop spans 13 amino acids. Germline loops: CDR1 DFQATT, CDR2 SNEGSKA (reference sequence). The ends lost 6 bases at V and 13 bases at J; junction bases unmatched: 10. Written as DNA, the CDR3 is TGCAGTGCCCCCGGACTAGCGGGGGGCGAGTTGTACTTC. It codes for CSAPGLAGGELYF.

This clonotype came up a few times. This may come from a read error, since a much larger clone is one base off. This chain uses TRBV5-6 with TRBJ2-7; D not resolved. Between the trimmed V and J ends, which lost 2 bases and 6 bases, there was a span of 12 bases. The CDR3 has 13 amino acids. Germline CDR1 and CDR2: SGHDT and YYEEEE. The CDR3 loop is CASSFSWGSEQYF. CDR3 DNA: TGTGCCAGCAGCTTTAGCTGGGGTTCCGAGCAGTACTTC.